The 4 T cell receptor beta chains listed next were all sequenced from one sample in a study of T-cell memory formation after mild COVID-19 (dated by TCRdb to the early 2020s). The protocol used for the library was 5' RACE. Sequencing was performed on an Illumina NovaSeq 6000. TCRdb trimmed the raw reads at Q25, called clones with MiXCR and kept productive beta chains. Every entry covers one CDR3 protein and lists the most common genes and DNA from its rows. For this sample there are about 340,000 distinct CDR3 sequences; approximately 15% appear just once. 20% to 25% of the sample rests with the top ten. Sample: PBMCs or a T cell subset sorted from them (not recorded which). These receptors were obtained from a man aged 18 to 30 who had mild COVID-19 (a few samples of this study predate the infection). The sample titles of this study are shuffled in the database, so cell type and time point are left out; the donor was told from shared clones.

This clonotype came up a few times. J is TRBJ1-3 and V is TRBV10-3; D might be TRBD1 (5 bases). V was cut by 6 bases and J by 0 bases, with 12 bases left in between. CDR1 and CDR2 from the germline V gene are ENHRY and SYGVKD. This CDR3 contains 15 residues. CDR3: CAIRNTDSSGNTIYF. DNA for the CDR3: TGTGCCATCAGGAACACCGACAGCTCTGGAAACACCATATATTTT.

In this sample, this clonotype turned up many times. The DNA for the CDR3 is TGTGCCAGCGAGGGGAATAACTATGGCTACACCTTC. It yields the protein CASEGNNYGYTF. The chain employs TRBV2 and TRBJ1-2; D is perhaps TRBD1 (5 bases). The CDR3 length is 12 residues. Trimming removed 8 bases at V and 1 base at J, with 8 bases between. Germline CDR1 reads SNHLY; CDR2 reads FYNNEI.

The chain links TRBV7-8 to TRBJ2-7, with D possibly TRBD1 on 5 matching bases. Deletions cut 2 bases from V and 4 bases from J, with 18 bases between. Per germline, CDR1 SGHVS and CDR2 FQNEAQ. CDR3 length: 16 residues. CDR3 DNA sequence: TGTGCCAGCAGCTTAAGTAATCTCCAGGGTTGGTACGAGCAGTACTTC. Translation gives CASSLSNLQGWYEQYF.

This clonotype was observed a handful of times. This chain uses TRBV9 with TRBJ2-3, with D possibly being TRBD2 (5 bases). V lost 0 bases and J lost 6, with 17 bases in between. Per germline, CDR1 SGDLS and CDR2 YYNGEE. The CDR3 has 16 residues. The CDR3: CASSVAGSGFGDTQYF. Written as DNA, the CDR3 is TGTGCCAGCAGCGTAGCGGGATCGGGATTTGGGGATACGCAGTATTTT. Together with reference TRBV9 and TRBJ2-3, the CDR3 gives the full variable domain: DSGVTQTPKHLITATGQRVTLRCSPRSGDLSVYWYQQSLDQGLQFLIQYYNGEERAKGNILERFSAQQFPDLHSELNLSSLELGDSALYFCASSVAGSGFGDTQYFGPGTRLTVL.